The present T cell receptor beta chain was sequenced within a study of blood T cell repertoires in COVID-19. Method: immunoSEQ multiplex PCR; TCRdb's copy keeps in-frame clones and lacks some. This sample has roughly 150,000 clones, with roughly four fifths found just once. The sequence was obtained from a human donor in a cohort sampled during active COVID-19. Sequenced: peripheral blood.

This CDR3 reads CASSDHWSSYEQYF. The CDR3 region has the DNA TGTGCCAGCAGCGACCATTGGAGCTCCTACGAGCAGTACTTC. The chain joins TRBV9 to TRBJ2-7; D is uncertain. Trimming took 3 bases from V and 0 from J, leaving 10 bases between them. The CDR3 consists of 14 residues. Germline loops: CDR1 SGDLS, CDR2 YYNGEE.